This T cell receptor beta chain was captured in a study of blood T cell repertoires in COVID-19. Across the whole study: Spain, Italy and the United States supplied samples that represented acute and convalescent COVID-19. In each case, the material was cDNA or gDNA derived from T cells, B-cell-depleted T cells, or PBMCs.

This clone was seen a handful of times. Under the authors' procedure: Amplified reference gene primers provided the basis for estimating nucleated cell counts. The data were produced by immunoSEQ multiplex PCR, yet TCRdb's version contains in-frame clones alone and is incomplete. The V and J calls and clone size were taken over from that table, and D and trimming were inferred from the DNA. The sample has 65,000 to 95,000 clones, around nine tenths seen once. The material sequenced was peripheral blood. This TCR was recovered from a man aged 70 or older with active or convalescent COVID-19.

CDR3: CASSYGGASEKLFF. In DNA form, the CDR3 reads TGTGCCAGCAGTTACGGGGGGGCAAGTGAAAAACTGTTTTTT. The gene calls are TRBV6-6 and TRBJ1-4, with D possibly matching TRBD1 (6 bases). This CDR3 contains 14 residues. Germline V gives CDR1 MNHNY, CDR2 SVGAGI (reference sequence). Deletions cut 2 bases from V and 7 bases from J, with 11 bases between.